The clone carrying this T cell receptor (beta chain) was seen a few times. The CDR3 is made up of 13 amino acids. Germline CDR1 reads LNHDA; CDR2 reads SQIVND (reference sequence). Trimming stripped 4 bases from V and 4 bases from J, with 8 bases between. This entry belongs to a study of T cell changes during pregnancy in multiple sclerosis. Clones were read by immunoSEQ multiplex PCR, and TCRdb kept only the in-frame ones, dropping some. The sample contains over 20,000 clones, 75% to 90% of which appear only once. The source was CD4+ T cells from peripheral blood mononuclear cells, collected in the first trimester of pregnancy. The TCR originated in a female donor in good health, enrolled as a control in a pregnancy study. The V and J genes are TRBV19 and TRBJ1-5; D might be TRBD1 (5 bases). CDR3 nucleotides: TGTGCCAGTAGTACTAACAGGAATCAGCCCCAGCATTTT. Translating it yields CASSTNRNQPQHF.